The TCR beta chain described here comes from a study of shared clonotypes between healthy human individuals. Study-level results: Of the naive CD4 clonotypes, about 5% were shared across several donors.

With respect to this clone: The target antigen is unknown.

The table came from immunoSEQ multiplex PCR; TCRdb's copy has only in-frame clones and leaves some out. Found here are about 2.3 million clones, 85% to 95% of them singletons; the top ten hold about 0.36%. Donation came from healthy HIV-negative adults that had no recent acute infections or vaccinations. V was pared by 5 bases and J by 0 bases, with 11 bases between. The V gene's germline CDR1 is GTSNPN and CDR2 SVGIG (reference sequence). The CDR3 spans 14 residues. What was sequenced was naive CD4+ T cells from PBMCs. As for subset: CD45RA+ positively selected. The sequence was collected from a man aged 18 to 35 in good health. Some clones in this sample may be carry-over from other donors' samples. This chain joins TRBV30 and TRBJ2-1; D remains unclear. In nucleotides, the CDR3 is TGTGCCTGGGGCCGGGTATCCTCCTACAATGAGCAGTTCTTC. This sequence encodes CAWGRVSSYNEQFF. The variable domain in full, with the rest retrieved from reference TRBV30 and TRBJ2-1, is SQTIHQWPATLVQPVGSPLSLECTVEGTSNPNLYWYRQAAGRGLQLLFYSVGIGQISSEVPQNLSASRPQDRQFILSSKKLLLSDSGFYLCAWGRVSSYNEQFFGPGTRLTVL.